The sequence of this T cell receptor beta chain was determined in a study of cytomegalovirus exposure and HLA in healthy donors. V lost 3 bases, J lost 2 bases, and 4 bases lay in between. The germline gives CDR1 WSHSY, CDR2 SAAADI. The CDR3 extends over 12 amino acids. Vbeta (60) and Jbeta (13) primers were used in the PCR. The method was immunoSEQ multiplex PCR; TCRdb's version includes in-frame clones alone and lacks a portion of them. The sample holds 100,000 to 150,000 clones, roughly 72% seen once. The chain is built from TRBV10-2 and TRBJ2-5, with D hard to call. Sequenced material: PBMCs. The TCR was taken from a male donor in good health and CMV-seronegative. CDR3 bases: TGCGCCAGCAGTGAACAGCAAGAGACCCAGTACTTC. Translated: CASSEQQETQYF.